The next 13 T cell receptor beta chains were all read from a single sample in a study of identical twins' blood T cells. A single record per CDR3 protein comes from TCRdb applying MiXCR to the 5' RACE reads. The data hold 300,000 to 400,000 distinct CDR3 sequences, with roughly 28% observed a single time. Sequencing used PBMCs. The receptors stem from a woman aged 18-49 years in good health.

This clonotype showed up just a few times. The genes are TRBV5-1 and TRBJ1-2, with D unresolved. Germline assignment: CDR1 SGHRS and CDR2 YFSETQ. Trimming shortened V by 5 bases and J by 3 bases, and 8 bases separated the two germline ends. The length of the CDR3 is 12 residues. The CDR3 loop is CASRPEHYGYTF. The CDR3 bases are TGCGCCAGCAGACCTGAGCACTATGGCTACACCTTC.

This clonotype was recorded a few times. This sequence joins TRBV12-3 or TRBV12-4 and TRBJ2-7; D uncertain. The germline V and J ends were trimmed by 3 bases and 9 bases, with 9 bases remaining between them. The CDR3 totals 11 residues. DNA for the CDR3: TGTGCCAGCAGTTTGGATCTCCCGCAGTACTTC. Its translation is CASSLDLPQYF.

This chain joins TRBV19 and TRBJ1-1; maybe TRBD1 (5 bases). The V and J ends lost 8 bases and 6 bases respectively, with 19 bases between them. The CDR3 has 14 residues. The V gene's germline CDR1 is LNHDA and CDR2 SQIVND (reference sequence). This CDR3 is CASGPRRGTAEAFF. DNA for the CDR3: TGTGCCAGTGGCCCTCGTCGGGGCACGGCTGAAGCTTTCTTT.

This sequence joins TRBV19 and TRBJ1-1; D remains unclear. Germline V gives CDR1 LNHDA, CDR2 SQIVND (reference sequence). V shed 3 bases and J shed 2 bases, with 7 bases lying between them. This CDR3 has 13 residues. The CDR3 nucleotides read TGTGCCAGTAGTATTTCGGCCAACACTGAAGCTTTCTTT. It translates to CASSISANTEAFF.

This clonotype was seen repeatedly, ten times or more. This sequence joins TRBV20-1 and TRBJ2-7; either TRBD1 or TRBD2 may supply D (6 bases each). V lost 3 bases to trimming and J lost 5 bases, with 17 bases between them. The CDR3 has 14 residues. Germline CDR1 DFQATT, CDR2 SNEGSKA (reference sequence). CDR3 nucleotides: TGCAGTGCTAGTCGATCCGGGGGCGGGAACGAGCAGTACTTC. It translates to CSASRSGGGNEQYF.

This clonotype was recorded at least ten times. The chain joins TRBV12-3 or TRBV12-4 to TRBJ2-4; the D gene is possibly TRBD1 (6 bases). This CDR3 is built from 12 residues. V was cut by 4 bases and J by 7 bases, with 8 bases left in between. CDR3 protein: CASSYRANIQYF. CDR3 coding DNA: TGTGCCAGCAGTTACAGGGCGAACATTCAGTACTTC.

The chain links TRBV19 to TRBJ1-1; D gene ambiguous. This CDR3 is 10 amino acids long. The V and J ends lost 6 bases and 11 bases respectively, with 10 bases between them. Germline V gene data show CDR1 as LNHDA and CDR2 as SQIVND (reference sequence). The CDR3: CASRDGVAFF. CDR3 in DNA: TGTGCCAGTAGGGACGGGGTGGCTTTCTTT.

This clonotype was detected only a few times. The V call is TRBV7-2, the J call TRBJ1-2; no definite D call. The CDR3 consists of 12 residues. The V gene's germline CDR1 is SGHTA and CDR2 FQGNSA. Trimming took off 5 bases at V and 7 bases at J, with 11 bases between the two ends. CDR3 coding DNA: TGTGCCAGCAGCCCCGAAGGATCTGGCTACACCTTC. It yields the protein CASSPEGSGYTF.

The chain combines TRBV11-2 with TRBJ2-1, with unresolved D. V was cut by 9 bases and J by 2 bases, with 11 bases left in between. There are 13 residues in the CDR3. Germline loops: CDR1 SGHAT, CDR2 FQNNGV. The CDR3 DNA sequence: TGTGCCAGTATGTACGAAGCCTACAATGAGCAGTTCTTC. This encodes CASMYEAYNEQFF.

The rearrangement uses TRBV7-2 and TRBJ2-1, with no clear D. Germline CDR1 is SGHTA and CDR2 is FQGNSA. CDR3 length: 15 amino acids. The V gene lost 5 bases and the J gene lost 4 bases, with 15 bases spanning the gap. The CDR3 reads CASSQMSLEYNEQFF. The CDR3, as DNA: TGTGCCAGCAGCCAGATGTCGTTGGAATACAATGAGCAGTTCTTC.

The J gene is TRBJ2-7, the V gene TRBV10-3; the D is unclear. V shed 0 bases and J shed 0 bases, with 3 bases lying between them. This CDR3 has 13 residues. Germline V gene sequence: CDR1 ENHRY, CDR2 SYGVKD. The CDR3 bases are TGTGCCATCAGTGAGTCTGTCTCCTACGAGCAGTACTTC. Translated, it gives CAISESVSYEQYF.

Concerning this clonotype itself: Relative to the germline gene, one junction end is altered; a read error may explain this. The chain carries TRBV7-9 and TRBJ2-7; 7 bases align to TRBD2. The CDR3 extends over 13 amino acids. The germline V gene encodes CDR1 SEHNR and CDR2 FQNEAQ (reference sequence). CDR3 region: CASSTSRVNERYF. CDR3 nucleotides: TGTGCCAGTTCGACTAGCAGGGTTAACGAGCGGTACTTC.

This clonotype showed up many times. The chain couples TRBV10-3 to TRBJ2-1, with a tentative D call TRBD2 (5 bases). From germline, CDR1 is ENHRY and CDR2 SYGVKD. The CDR3 is 14 residues long. Deletions cut 1 base from V and 8 bases from J, with 12 bases between. CDR3 coding DNA: TGTGCCATCAGTGAGTACGCCCCCGGGGATGAGCAGTTCTTC. Translating gives CAISEYAPGDEQFF.